This record looks at one T cell receptor beta chain sequence and its context. This clone was picked up one time. The clone's antigen remains unknown. Base qualities are not provided; no much larger clone lies one nucleotide away. The source of the sample is a study of blood T cell repertoires in COVID-19 (dated by TCRdb to 2020 to 2021). In the study overall: Samples from collaborators originated in the United States, Italy and Spain and spanned both the acute and convalescent phases of COVID-19. The prospective study material was composed of cDNA or gDNA derived from T cells, B-cell-depleted T cells, or PBMCs. The dataset comprised deeply sampled blood TCRbeta repertoires from subjects exposed to, actively infected with, or recovered from COVID-19. A freely available public database, intended as a resource for researchers studying the immune response to SARS-CoV-2, is where the repertoires were released. Samples came from the ongoing ImmuneRACE study (first 160 participants) plus 1,254 subjects from 6 global collaborators. Nearly every sample came with metadata listing a de-identified subject ID, COVID-19 status, age in years and sex. Where available, HLA class I and class II types were obtained from metadata supplied by the sample provider rather than from assay-based typing.

The immunoSEQ Assay, a bias-controlled multiplex PCR, was used to amplify TCRbeta CDR3 regions from genomic DNA. For the original study's pipeline: The number of nucleated cells in each sample was estimated from the amplification of reference gene primers within the assay. To quantify the absolute abundance of each unique TCRbeta CDR3 rearrangement, sequence reads were collapsed and filtered. For each sample, productive Simpson clonality was calculated as the square root of Simpson's diversity index over productive rearrangements. TCRdb stores this immuneACCESS table with in-frame sequences only. Part of the clones is absent; in the studies checked, under half of the shortfall reflects unresolved V genes, and no reason is known for the rest. V and J calls and clone size are as listed in that table; D and trimming were resolved from the DNA. Here the sample has some 220,000 clones; just over 85% occur a single time. Over 3% of the sample rests with the top ten.

Beyond this particular receptor, the publication reports: The quantity of clinical and demographic metadata differed by source and by participant and was supplied without curation.

CDR1 and CDR2, looked up from the germline V gene (reference sequence), are LNHDA and SQIVND. The CDR3 runs 15 amino acids, cysteine and phenylalanine included. Here the CDR3 DNA is all that survives: 45 bases in frame from base 1. V is cut by 9 bases and J by 0 bases, and the space between the germline ends is 12 bases. Participants in the prospective study were enrolled through a virtual design, were aged roughly 18 to 100 years, and lived in approximately 24 United States geographic areas. In the prospective study, cohorts were assigned on the basis of participant-reported clinical history obtained from a screening survey and a study questionnaire. In the prospective study, whole blood, serum and a nasopharyngeal or oropharyngeal swab were collected from each participant by mobile phlebotomists. Prospective study participants could optionally give additional blood draws and questionnaires over an approximately 2-month period. Blood samples from the prospective study were shipped frozen or at room temperature prior to DNA extraction.

This chain is built from TRBV19 and TRBJ1-6; no D gene is confidently identified. The specimen sequenced was PBMCs or T cells enriched from blood (not recorded which). The receptor's source is a woman in her forties with acute COVID-19. The CDR3 has the sequence CASHPRSSYNSPLHF. The bases read TGTGCCAGCCACCCACGGTCCTCCTATAATTCACCCCTCCACTTT.